This T cell receptor beta chain was captured by sequencing in a study of T cell responses to AZD1222 COVID-19 vaccine. Study as a whole: The analysis combined second doses at about 4 or about 12 weeks.

The method was immunoSEQ multiplex PCR; TCRdb's version includes in-frame clones alone and lacks a portion of them. The sample yields approximately 85,000 clones, 85% to 90% seen once. As to this clone: Antigen specificity is unknown.

Study-wide points: Compared with day 0, the breadth and depth of the Spike-specific TCR repertoire rose significantly after two doses of AZD1222. Spike-wide vaccine-associated CD4 TCRs dominated at 160-218 and 743-854.

CDR3 size: 12 residues. Germline CDR1 and CDR2: SGHRS and YFSETQ. V was pared by 5 bases and J by 6 bases, with 9 bases between. The TCR originated in an adult in good health. The chain joins TRBV5-1 to TRBJ2-1; D ambiguous. The sample here was peripheral blood, taken on day 0 of AZD1222 vaccination. The CDR3 reads CASSQSFNEQFF. In nucleotides, the CDR3 is TGCGCCAGCAGTCAGTCATTCAATGAGCAGTTCTTC.